This TCR beta chain was retrieved from a study of cytomegalovirus exposure and HLA in healthy donors. The PCR made use of 60 Vbeta and 13 Jbeta primers. The protocol was immunoSEQ multiplex PCR, while the TCRdb copy is restricted to in-frame clones and leaves out a portion. The sample includes roughly 160,000 clones, roughly 82% of them seen just once. Trimming stripped 4 bases from V and 9 bases from J, with 11 bases between. This CDR3 has 12 amino acids. In germline, CDR1 is SGHTS, CDR2 YDEGEE. V usage is TRBV5-8 and J usage is TRBJ2-1, with D tentatively TRBD2 (5 bases). This clonotype was sampled from a woman aged 25 to 39 in good health and CMV-seronegative. The source material was PBMCs. CDR3 sequence (DNA): TGTGCCAGCAGCCTGACGGGGTGTGAGCAGTTCTTC. It codes for CASSLTGCEQFF.